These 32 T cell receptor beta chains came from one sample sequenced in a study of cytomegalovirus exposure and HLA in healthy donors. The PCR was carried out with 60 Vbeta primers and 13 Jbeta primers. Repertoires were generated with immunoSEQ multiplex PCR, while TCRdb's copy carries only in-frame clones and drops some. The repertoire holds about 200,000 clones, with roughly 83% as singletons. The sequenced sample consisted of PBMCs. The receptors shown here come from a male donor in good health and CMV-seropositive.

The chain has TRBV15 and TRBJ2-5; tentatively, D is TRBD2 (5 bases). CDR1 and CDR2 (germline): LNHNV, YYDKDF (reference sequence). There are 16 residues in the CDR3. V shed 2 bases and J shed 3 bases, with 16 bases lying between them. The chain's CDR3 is CATSRFRAGEKETQYF. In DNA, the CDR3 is TGTGCCACCAGCAGATTCCGGGCGGGCGAGAAAGAGACCCAGTACTTC.

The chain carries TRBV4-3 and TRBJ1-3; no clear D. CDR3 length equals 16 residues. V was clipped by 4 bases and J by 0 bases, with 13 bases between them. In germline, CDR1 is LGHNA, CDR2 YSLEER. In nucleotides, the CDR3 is TGCGCCAGCAGCCCGCATGCCTCGGGCTCTGGAAACACCATATATTTT. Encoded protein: CASSPHASGSGNTIYF.

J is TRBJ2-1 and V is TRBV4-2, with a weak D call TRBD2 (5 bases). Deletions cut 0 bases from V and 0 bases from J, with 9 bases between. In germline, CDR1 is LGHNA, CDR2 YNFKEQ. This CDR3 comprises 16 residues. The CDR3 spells CASSQEAEYSYNEQFF. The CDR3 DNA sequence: TGTGCCAGCAGCCAAGAAGCGGAATACTCCTACAATGAGCAGTTCTTC.

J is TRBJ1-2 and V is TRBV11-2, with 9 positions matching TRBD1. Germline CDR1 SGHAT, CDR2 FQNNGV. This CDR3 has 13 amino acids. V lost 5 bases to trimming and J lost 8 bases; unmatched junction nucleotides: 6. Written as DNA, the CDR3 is TGTGCCAGCAGCGTGGACAGGGGCCACGGCTACACCTTC. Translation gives CASSVDRGHGYTF.

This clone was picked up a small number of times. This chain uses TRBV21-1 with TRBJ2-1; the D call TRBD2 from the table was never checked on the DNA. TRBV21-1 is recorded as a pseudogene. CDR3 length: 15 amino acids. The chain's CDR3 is CASSKGGEGIGEQFF. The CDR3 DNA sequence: TGTGCCAGCAGCAAAGGGGGGGAGGGGATTGGTGAGCAGTTCTTC.

CDR3 bases: TGTGCCAGCAGCAAGACAGGGATCCAAACGGGGGATGGCTACACCTTC. Amino acid sequence: CASSKTGIQTGDGYTF. This rearrangement joins TRBV9 to TRBJ1-2; 7 positions agree with TRBD1. Looked up from germline, CDR1 is SGDLS and CDR2 is YYNGEE. The CDR3 has 16 amino acids. The V and J ends lost 4 bases and 6 bases, in that order; junction bases with no gene match: 15.

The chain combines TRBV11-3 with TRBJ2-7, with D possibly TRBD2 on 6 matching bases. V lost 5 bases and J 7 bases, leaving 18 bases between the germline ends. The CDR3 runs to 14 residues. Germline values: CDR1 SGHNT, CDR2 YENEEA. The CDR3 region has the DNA TGTGCCAGCAGCAATGTGATGGATGGAGGGGAGCAGTACTTC. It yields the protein CASSNVMDGGEQYF. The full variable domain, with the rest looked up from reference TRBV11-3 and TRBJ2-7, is EAGVVQSPRYKIIEKKQPVAFWCNPISGHNTLYWYLQNLGQGPELLIRYENEEAVDDSQLPKDRFSAERLKGVDSTLKIQPAELGDSAVYLCASSNVMDGGEQYFGPGTRLTVT.

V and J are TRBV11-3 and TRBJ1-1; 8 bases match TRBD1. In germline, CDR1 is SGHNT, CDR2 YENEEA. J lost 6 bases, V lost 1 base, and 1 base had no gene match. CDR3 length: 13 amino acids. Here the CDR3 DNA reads TGTGCCAGCAGCTTAGTGACAGGGGCTGAAGCTTTCTTT. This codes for CASSLVTGAEAFF. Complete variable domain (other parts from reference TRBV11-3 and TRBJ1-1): EAGVVQSPRYKIIEKKQPVAFWCNPISGHNTLYWYLQNLGQGPELLIRYENEEAVDDSQLPKDRFSAERLKGVDSTLKIQPAELGDSAVYLCASSLVTGAEAFFGQGTRLTVV.

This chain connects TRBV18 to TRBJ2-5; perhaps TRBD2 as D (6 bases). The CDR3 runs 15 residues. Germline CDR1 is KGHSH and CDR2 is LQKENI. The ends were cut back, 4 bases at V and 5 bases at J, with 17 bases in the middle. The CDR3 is CASSLFGGAGETQYF. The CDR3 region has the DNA TGTGCCAGCTCACTTTTCGGCGGGGCCGGGGAGACCCAGTACTTC.

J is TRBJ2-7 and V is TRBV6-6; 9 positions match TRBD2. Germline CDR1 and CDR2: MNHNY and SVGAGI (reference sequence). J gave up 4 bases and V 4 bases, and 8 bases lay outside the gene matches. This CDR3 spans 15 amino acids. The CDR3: CASSSLTSGAYEQYF. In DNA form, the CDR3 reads TGTGCCAGCAGTTCCCTGACTAGCGGAGCTTACGAGCAGTACTTC.

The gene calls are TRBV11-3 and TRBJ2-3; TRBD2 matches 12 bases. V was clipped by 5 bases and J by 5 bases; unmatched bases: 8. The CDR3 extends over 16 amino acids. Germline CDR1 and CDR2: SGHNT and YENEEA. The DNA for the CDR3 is TGTGCCAGCAGCAAACGGACTAGCGGGGTGGAAGATACGCAGTATTTT. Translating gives CASSKRTSGVEDTQYF.

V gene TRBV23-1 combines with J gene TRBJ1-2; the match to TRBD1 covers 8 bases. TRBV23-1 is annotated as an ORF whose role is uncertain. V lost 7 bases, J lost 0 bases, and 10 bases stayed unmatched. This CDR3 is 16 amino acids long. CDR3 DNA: TGCGCCAGCACTTCCCCGGCGGACAGGGCTAACTATGGCTACACCTTC. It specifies CASTSPADRANYGYTF.

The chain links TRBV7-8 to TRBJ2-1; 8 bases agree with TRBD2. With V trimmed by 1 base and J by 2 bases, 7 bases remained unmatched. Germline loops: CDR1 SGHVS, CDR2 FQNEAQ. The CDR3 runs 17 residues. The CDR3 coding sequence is TGTGCCAGCAGCTTAGGGGGACTAGTAGGCCCCTACAATGAGCAGTTCTTC. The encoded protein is CASSLGGLVGPYNEQFF.

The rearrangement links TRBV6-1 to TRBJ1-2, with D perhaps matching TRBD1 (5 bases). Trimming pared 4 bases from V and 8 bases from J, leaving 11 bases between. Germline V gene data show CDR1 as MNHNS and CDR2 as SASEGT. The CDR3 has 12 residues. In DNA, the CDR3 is TGTGCCAGCAGTGCAGGGAAAGGGGGCTACACCTTC. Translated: CASSAGKGGYTF.

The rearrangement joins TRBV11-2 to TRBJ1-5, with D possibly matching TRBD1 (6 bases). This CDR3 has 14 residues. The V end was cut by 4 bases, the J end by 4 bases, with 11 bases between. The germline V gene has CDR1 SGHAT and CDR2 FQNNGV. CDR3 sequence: CASSYGQHNQPQHF. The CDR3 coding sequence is TGTGCCAGCAGCTATGGACAGCATAATCAGCCCCAGCATTTT. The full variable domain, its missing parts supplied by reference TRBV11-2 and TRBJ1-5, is EAGVAQSPRYKIIEKRQSVAFWCNPISGHATLYWYQQILGQGPKLLIQFQNNGVVDDSQLPKDRFSAERLKGVDSTLKIQPAKLEDSAVYLCASSYGQHNQPQHFGDGTRLSIL.

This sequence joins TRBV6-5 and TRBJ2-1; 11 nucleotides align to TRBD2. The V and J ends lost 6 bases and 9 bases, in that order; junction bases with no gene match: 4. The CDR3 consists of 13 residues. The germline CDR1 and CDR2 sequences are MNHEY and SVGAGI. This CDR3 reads CASRTSGKGEQFF. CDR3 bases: TGTGCCAGCAGGACTAGCGGGAAAGGTGAGCAGTTCTTC.

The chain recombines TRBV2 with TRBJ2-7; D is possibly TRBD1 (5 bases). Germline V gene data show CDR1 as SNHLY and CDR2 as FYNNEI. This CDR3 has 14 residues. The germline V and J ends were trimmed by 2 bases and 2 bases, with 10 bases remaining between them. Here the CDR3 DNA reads TGTGCCAGCAGTGAAAGAAGCAGGGCCTACGAGCAGTACTTC. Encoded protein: CASSERSRAYEQYF.

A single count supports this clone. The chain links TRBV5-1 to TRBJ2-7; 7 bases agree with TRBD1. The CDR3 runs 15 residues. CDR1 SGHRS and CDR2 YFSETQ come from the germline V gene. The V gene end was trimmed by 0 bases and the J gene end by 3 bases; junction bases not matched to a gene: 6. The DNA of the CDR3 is TGCGCCAGCAGCTTGGGGACAGGTGAGGGCTACGAGCAGTACTTC. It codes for CASSLGTGEGYEQYF. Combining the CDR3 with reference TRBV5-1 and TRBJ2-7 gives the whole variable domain KAGVTQTPRYLIKTRGQQVTLSCSPISGHRSVSWYQQTPGQGLQFLFEYFSETQRNKGNFPGRFSGRQFSNSRSEMNVSTLELGDSALYLCASSLGTGEGYEQYFGPGTRLTVT.

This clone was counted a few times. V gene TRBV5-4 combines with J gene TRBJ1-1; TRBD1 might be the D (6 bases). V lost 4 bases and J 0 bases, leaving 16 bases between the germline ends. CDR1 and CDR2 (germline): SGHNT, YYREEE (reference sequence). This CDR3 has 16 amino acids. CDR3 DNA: TGTGCCAGCAGCCCCCCCGGACAGCGAATGAACACTGAAGCTTTCTTT. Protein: CASSPPGQRMNTEAFF.

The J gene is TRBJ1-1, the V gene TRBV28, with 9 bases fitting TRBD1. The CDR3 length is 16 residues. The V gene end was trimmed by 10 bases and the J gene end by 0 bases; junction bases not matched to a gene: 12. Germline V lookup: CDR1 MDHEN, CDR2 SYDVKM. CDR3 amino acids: CATRRTGVNLNTEAFF. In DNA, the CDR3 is TGTGCCACGCGAAGGACAGGGGTTAATCTGAACACTGAAGCTTTCTTT.

CDR3 amino acids: CASMGQENSPLHF. Here the CDR3 DNA reads TGTGCCAGCATGGGACAGGAGAATTCACCCCTCCACTTT. The chain recombines TRBV2 with TRBJ1-6; 8 nucleotides agree with TRBD1. CDR1 and CDR2 (germline): SNHLY, FYNNEI. The CDR3 spans 13 residues. The V gene end was trimmed by 7 bases and the J gene end by 7 bases; junction bases not matched to a gene: 3. Filled out from reference TRBV2 and TRBJ1-6, the complete variable domain reads EPEVTQTPSHQVTQMGQEVILRCVPISNHLYFYWYRQILGQKVEFLVSFYNNEISEKSEIFDDQFSVERPDGSNFTLKIRSTKLEDSAMYFCASMGQENSPLHFGNGTRLTVT.

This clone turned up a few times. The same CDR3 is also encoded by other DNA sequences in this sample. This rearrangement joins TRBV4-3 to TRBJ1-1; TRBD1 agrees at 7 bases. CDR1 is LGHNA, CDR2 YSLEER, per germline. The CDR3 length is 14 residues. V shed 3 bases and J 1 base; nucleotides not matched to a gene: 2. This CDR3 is CASSHQGENTEAFF. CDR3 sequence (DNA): TGCGCCAGCAGCCATCAGGGGGAGAACACTGAAGCTTTCTTT.

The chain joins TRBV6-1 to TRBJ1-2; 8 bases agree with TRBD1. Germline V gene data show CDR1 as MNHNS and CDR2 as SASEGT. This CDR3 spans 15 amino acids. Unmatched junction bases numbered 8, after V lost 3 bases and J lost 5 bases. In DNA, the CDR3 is TGTGCCAGCAGTGACCGGGACAGGAGGCAATATGGCTACACCTTC. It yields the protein CASSDRDRRQYGYTF.

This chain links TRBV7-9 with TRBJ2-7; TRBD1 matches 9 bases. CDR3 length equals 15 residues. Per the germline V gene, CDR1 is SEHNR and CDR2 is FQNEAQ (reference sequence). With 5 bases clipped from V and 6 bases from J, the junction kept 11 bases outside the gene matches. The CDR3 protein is CASSLTGTGISEQYF. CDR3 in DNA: TGTGCCAGCAGCCTCACCGGGACAGGGATCTCCGAGCAGTACTTC.

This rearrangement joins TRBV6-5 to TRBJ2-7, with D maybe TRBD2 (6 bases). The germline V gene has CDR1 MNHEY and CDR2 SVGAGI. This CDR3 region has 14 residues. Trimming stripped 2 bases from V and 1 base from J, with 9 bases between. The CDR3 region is CASSYGGTSYEQYF. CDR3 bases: TGTGCCAGCAGTTACGGCGGGACTTCCTACGAGCAGTACTTC.

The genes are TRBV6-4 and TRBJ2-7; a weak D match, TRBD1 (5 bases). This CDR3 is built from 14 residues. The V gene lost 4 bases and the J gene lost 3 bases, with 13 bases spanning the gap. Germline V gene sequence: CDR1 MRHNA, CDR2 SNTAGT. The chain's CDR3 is CASSGEYRYYEQYF. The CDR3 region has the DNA TGTGCCAGCAGTGGAGAGTACAGGTACTACGAGCAGTACTTC.

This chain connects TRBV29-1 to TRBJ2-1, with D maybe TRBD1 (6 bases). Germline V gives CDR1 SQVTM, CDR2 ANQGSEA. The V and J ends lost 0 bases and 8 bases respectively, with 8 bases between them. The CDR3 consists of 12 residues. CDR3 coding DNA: TGCAGCGTTGAAGATCAGGGGTATGAGCAGTTCTTC. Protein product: CSVEDQGYEQFF.

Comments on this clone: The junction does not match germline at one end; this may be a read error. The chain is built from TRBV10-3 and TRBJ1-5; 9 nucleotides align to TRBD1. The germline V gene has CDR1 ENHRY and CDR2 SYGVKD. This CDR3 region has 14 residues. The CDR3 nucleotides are TGTGCCATCAGTTCGGGACAGGGCAAGCAGCCCCAGCATTTT. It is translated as CAISSGQGKQPQHF.

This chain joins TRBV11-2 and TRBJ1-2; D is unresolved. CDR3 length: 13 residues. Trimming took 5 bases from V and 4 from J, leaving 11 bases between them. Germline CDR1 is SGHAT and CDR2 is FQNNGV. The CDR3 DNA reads TGTGCCAGCAGCCCTGACACAGCCTATGGCTACACCTTC. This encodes CASSPDTAYGYTF.

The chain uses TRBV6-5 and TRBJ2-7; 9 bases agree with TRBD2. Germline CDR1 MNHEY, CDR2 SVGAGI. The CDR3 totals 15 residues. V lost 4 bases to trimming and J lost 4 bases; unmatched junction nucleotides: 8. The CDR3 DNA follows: TGTGCCAGCAGTTCTGCAACTAGCGGGTCTTACGAGCAGTACTTC. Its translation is CASSSATSGSYEQYF.

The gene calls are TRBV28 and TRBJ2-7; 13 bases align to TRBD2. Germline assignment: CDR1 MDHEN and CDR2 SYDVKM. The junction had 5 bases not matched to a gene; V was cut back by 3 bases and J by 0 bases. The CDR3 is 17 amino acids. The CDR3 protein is CASSFRGLAGSSYEQYF. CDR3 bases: TGTGCCAGCAGTTTTAGGGGACTAGCGGGGAGCTCCTACGAGCAGTACTTC. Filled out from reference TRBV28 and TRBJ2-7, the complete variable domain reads DVKVTQSSRYLVKRTGEKVFLECVQDMDHENMFWYRQDPGLGLRLIYFSYDVKMKEKGDIPEGYSVSREKKERFSLILESASTNQTSMYLCASSFRGLAGSSYEQYFGPGTRLTVT.

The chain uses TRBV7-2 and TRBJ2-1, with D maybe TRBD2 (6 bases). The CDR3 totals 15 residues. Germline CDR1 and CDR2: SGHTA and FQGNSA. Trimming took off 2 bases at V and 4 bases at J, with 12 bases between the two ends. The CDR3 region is CASSLMIAEYNEQFF. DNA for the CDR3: TGTGCCAGCAGCTTAATGATAGCGGAATACAATGAGCAGTTCTTC.